This T cell receptor beta chain was recorded in a study of T-cell reconstitution after alpha-beta-depleted transplantation in children (dated by TCRdb to the mid-2010s). Background on the whole study: Using TCR repertoire profiling, the study followed T-cell immune reconstitution in a quantitative way in children after TCRalphabeta/CD19-depleted allogeneic hematopoietic cell transplantation.

Details on this clonotype: Its target antigen remains unknown. Base qualities are not provided; no much larger clone lies one nucleotide away.

Library creation used PCR. The instrument was an Illumina HiSeq 2500. To normalize quantification of the TCRbeta repertoire, the TCR libraries were built with molecular barcoding that relied on unique molecular identifiers. TCRdb trimmed the raw reads at Q25, called clones with MiXCR and kept productive beta chains. One record per CDR3 amino acid sequence lists the most common genes and DNA. In this sample the table shows roughly 500,000 distinct CDR3 sequences, about 33% of which occur a single time. The ten largest clones capture less than 2.5% of the sample. The CDR3, cysteine through phenylalanine, is 13 amino acids long. The only DNA kept is the CDR3, 39 bases in frame from the first base. V drops 6 bases and J drops 7 bases, leaving 12 bases in between. From a lookup of the germline V gene, CDR1 and CDR2 are LGHNA and YSLEER.

Here the chain combines TRBV4-3 and TRBJ1-4; the D gene is unclear. The TCR sequence derives from a human donor who donated a stem cell graft to a child with aplastic anemia. The sequenced sample was PBMCs from the stem cell graft donor, obtained from the stem cell graft. The DNA sequence is as follows: TGCGCCAGCAGGGGTTCGGTCGGTGAAAAACTGTTTTTT. Protein translation: CASRGSVGEKLFF.